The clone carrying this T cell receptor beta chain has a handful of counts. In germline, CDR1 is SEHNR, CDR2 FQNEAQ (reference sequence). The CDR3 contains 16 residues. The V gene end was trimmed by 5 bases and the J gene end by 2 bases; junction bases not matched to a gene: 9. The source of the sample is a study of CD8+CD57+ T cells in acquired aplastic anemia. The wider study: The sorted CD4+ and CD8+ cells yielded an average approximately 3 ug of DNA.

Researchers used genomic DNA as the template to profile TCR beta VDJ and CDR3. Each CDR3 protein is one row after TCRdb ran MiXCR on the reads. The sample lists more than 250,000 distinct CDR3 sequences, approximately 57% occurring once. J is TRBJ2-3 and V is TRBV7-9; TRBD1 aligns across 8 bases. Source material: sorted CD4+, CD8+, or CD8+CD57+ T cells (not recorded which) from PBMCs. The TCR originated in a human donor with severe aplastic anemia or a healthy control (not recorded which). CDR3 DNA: TGTGCCAGCAGCCAATGGACAGGGCGGAACACAGATACGCAGTATTTT. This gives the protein CASSQWTGRNTDTQYF.